Listed below are T cell receptor beta chains from one sample, sequenced in a study of control samples from healthy donors and cancer patients. Sequencing was performed with immunoSEQ multiplex PCR; in TCRdb, only in-frame clones are kept and a portion is missing. The sample carries 150,000 or so clones, 93% recorded once. Sequencing input: blood. These receptors all come from a middle-aged man in good health. The CDR3 runs from the conserved cysteine through the conserved F or W. The D gene is left open where the match is weak. Rows may omit the clone size; those that give it use once, few, many or a size class.

v_call	d_call	j_call	clone_size	cdr3_aa	cdr3_nt
TRBV27	TRBD1	TRBJ1-3	.	CASSLTGVNSGNTIYF	TGTGCCAGCAGTCTGACAGGGGTCAACTCTGGAAACACCATATATTTT
TRBV14	.	TRBJ1-2	.	CASSQATYGYTF	TGTGCCAGCAGCCAAGCTACGTATGGCTACACCTTC
TRBV5-1	.	TRBJ2-1	.	CASSQRETTYNEQFF	TGCGCCAGCAGCCAAAGGGAAACTACCTACAATGAGCAGTTCTTC
TRBV6-5	.	TRBJ1-4	.	CASRTQRATNEKLFF	TGTGCCAGCAGGACTCAGAGGGCAACTAATGAAAAACTGTTTTTT
TRBV11-2	TRBD1	TRBJ1-1	.	CASRGRDRVGTEAFF	TGTGCCAGCAGGGGTCGGGACAGGGTTGGGACTGAAGCTTTCTTT
TRBV28	TRBD1	TRBJ2-7	once	CASSSYRGSDEQYF	TGTGCCAGCAGTTCTTACAGGGGATCGGACGAGCAGTACTTC
TRBV15	.	TRBJ2-7	.	CATSRGTAGSYEQYF	TGTGCCACCAGCAGAGGGACAGCCGGATCCTACGAGCAGTACTTC
TRBV9	.	TRBJ2-5	.	CASSVGTGETQYF	TGTGCCAGCAGCGTAGGTACTGGAGAGACCCAGTACTTC
TRBV5-5	.	TRBJ2-1	.	CASSLILAEQFF	TGTGCCAGCAGCTTGATCCTAGCGGAGCAGTTCTTC
TRBV30	.	TRBJ2-5	.	CAWSSQGETQYF	TGTGCCTGGAGTTCTCAGGGGGAGACCCAGTACTTC
TRBV19	.	TRBJ2-2	once	CASNLGNTGELFF	TGTGCCAGTAACCTGGGGAACACCGGGGAGCTGTTTTTT
TRBV4-1	TRBD2	TRBJ2-5	.	CASSQTGTSGRSETQYF	TGCGCCAGCAGCCAAACCGGGACTAGCGGGAGGAGTGAGACCCAGTACTTC
TRBV13	.	TRBJ2-5	.	CASSSREYQETQYF	TGTGCCAGCAGCTCCCGCGAGTACCAAGAGACCCAGTACTTC
TRBV3-1/TRBV3-2	.	TRBJ1-2	once	CASSLSPGDGYTF	TGTGCCAGCAGCCTCTCACCGGGAGACGGCTACACCTTC
TRBV18	.	TRBJ2-7	.	CASSPSGTGYEQYF	TGTGCCAGCTCCCCTTCCGGGACTGGGTACGAGCAGTACTTC
TRBV27	.	TRBJ1-5	few	CASSSTGNSNQPQHF	TGTGCCAGCAGTTCCACAGGGAACAGCAATCAGCCCCAGCATTTT
TRBV18	.	TRBJ1-3	.	CASSPSRVGNTIYF	TGTGCCAGCTCACCGTCCAGGGTTGGAAACACCATATATTTT
TRBV14	.	TRBJ1-5	.	CASSQDWGTSDQPQHF	TGTGCCAGCAGCCAAGATTGGGGGACAAGCGATCAGCCCCAGCATTTT
TRBV29-1	.	TRBJ1-5	.	CSVEAQVSQPQHF	TGCAGCGTTGAGGCCCAGGTCAGTCAGCCCCAGCATTTT
TRBV5-1	.	TRBJ1-1	.	CASSLAGGRVTEAFF	TGCGCCAGCAGCTTGGCGGGGGGGCGGGTGACTGAAGCTTTCTTT
TRBV5-1	TRBD2	TRBJ2-7	.	CASSPIGLAGGEQYF	TGCGCCAGCAGCCCCATTGGACTAGCGGGAGGTGAGCAGTACTTC
TRBV2	.	TRBJ2-7	once	CASSAGVDRYEQYF	TGTGCCAGCAGTGCGGGGGTGGACCGCTACGAGCAGTACTTC
TRBV6-2/TRBV6-3	.	TRBJ1-5	.	CASSFDGQPQHF	TGTGCCAGCAGTTTCGACGGTCAGCCCCAGCATTTT
TRBV27	.	TRBJ2-1	.	CASSLGGGRGLYNEQFF	TGTGCCAGCAGTTTGGGAGGGGGTCGAGGGTTATACAATGAGCAGTTCTTC
TRBV5-1	.	TRBJ2-7	.	CASSLEGAEQYF	TGCGCCAGCAGCTTGGAAGGGGCCGAGCAGTACTTC
TRBV7-2	TRBD2	TRBJ2-3	.	CASSRTSGTSTDTQYF	TGTGCCAGCAGCCGGACTAGCGGGACGAGCACAGATACGCAGTATTTT
TRBV6-1	.	TRBJ2-5	.	CASSALSVGVQGETQYF	TGTGCCAGCAGTGCCCTCTCGGTAGGCGTTCAGGGGGAGACCCAGTACTTC
TRBV9	.	TRBJ2-5	.	CASSVEREETQYF	TGTGCCAGCAGCGTAGAGAGGGAAGAGACCCAGTACTTC
TRBV7-9	.	TRBJ1-4	.	CASSLEVTGTNEKLFF	TGTGCCAGCAGCTTAGAAGTTACAGGGACTAATGAAAAACTGTTTTTT
TRBV30	.	TRBJ2-5	.	CAWTDLDRPYQETQYF	TGTGCCTGGACCGACCTTGACAGGCCGTACCAAGAGACCCAGTACTTC
TRBV15	.	TRBJ1-6	few	CATSTFSFNSPLHF	TGTGCCACCAGCACCTTTTCTTTTAATTCACCCCTCCACTTT
TRBV5-6	.	TRBJ1-2	.	CASSSTGLINYGYTF	TGTGCCAGCAGCTCGACGGGACTGATTAACTATGGCTACACCTTC
TRBV20-1	.	TRBJ1-1	.	CSASKAGQNTEAFF	TGCAGTGCTAGTAAGGCAGGTCAGAACACTGAAGCTTTCTTT
TRBV25-1	.	TRBJ2-3	.	CASSEGGSTDTQYF	TGTGCCAGCAGTGAAGGAGGTAGCACAGATACGCAGTATTTT
TRBV27	.	TRBJ1-1	.	CASTSLARREAFF	TGTGCCAGCACCTCACTGGCCAGGCGGGAAGCTTTCTTT
TRBV6-1	TRBD1	TRBJ1-3	.	CASSEGGQGRLGSGNTIYF	TGTGCCAGCAGTGAAGGGGGACAGGGACGTCTCGGTTCTGGAAACACCATATATTTT
TRBV18	TRBD2	TRBJ2-1	.	CASSPPMGLADNEQFF	TGTGCCAGCTCACCACCGATGGGACTAGCGGACAATGAGCAGTTCTTC
TRBV27	.	TRBJ1-6	once	CASSLEGRGSPLHF	TGTGCCAGCAGTTTAGAGGGGAGGGGATCACCCCTCCACTTT
TRBV12-3/TRBV12-4	.	TRBJ1-5	.	CASSSALQPQHF	TGTGCCAGCAGTTCGGCCCTCCAGCCCCAGCATTTT
TRBV7-6	.	TRBJ2-7	.	CASSPKMGPSYEQYF	TGTGCCAGCAGCCCGAAAATGGGACCGTCCTACGAGCAGTACTTC